A selection of T cell receptor beta chains follows, all from one sample in a study of cytomegalovirus exposure and HLA in healthy donors. Profiled with immunoSEQ multiplex PCR; TCRdb holds only in-frame clones, not every one. The profile shows 150,000 or so clones, about 74% of them singletons. The sample taken for sequencing was PBMCs. Receptors were obtained from a man younger than 30 in good health and CMV-seropositive. Both conserved end residues are part of each CDR3. The order of the fields is CDR3 protein, CDR3 DNA, J gene, V gene, D gene, clone size. A D gene is named only where the DNA matches it firmly. Where a row states a size, it is once, few, many or the class of an expanded clone; other rows omit it.

CASSLQGTSYNEQFF TGCGCCAGCAGCTTACAAGGGACTTCCTACAATGAGCAGTTCTTC TRBJ2-1 TRBV5-1 NA NA
CASRPGTSGIYNEQFF TGTGCCAGCAGGCCCGGGACTAGCGGGATTTACAATGAGCAGTTCTTC TRBJ2-1 TRBV28 TRBD2 few
CASRRASGLYEQYF TGTGCCAGTCGCAGGGCTAGCGGCTTGTACGAGCAGTACTTC TRBJ2-7 TRBV19 TRBD2 NA
CASSLRDSDQHIQYF TGCGCCAGCAGCCTCCGGGACAGCGATCAGCACATTCAGTACTTC TRBJ2-4 TRBV5-1 TRBD1 once
CASSRTGNNQPQHF TGTGCCAGCAGCCGTACAGGGAACAATCAGCCCCAGCATTTT TRBJ1-5 TRBV7-8 NA NA
CASRVNTGELFF TGTGCCAGCCGGGTAAACACCGGGGAGCTGTTTTTT TRBJ2-2 TRBV6-1 NA once
CASSLGRAGRNRRQFF TGTGCCAGCAGCTTAGGCCGAGCGGGCCGGAACAGGCGGCAGTTCTTC TRBJ2-1 TRBV7-2 NA NA
CASSLGRDQYF TGTGCCAGCAGCTTGGGGAGGGACCAGTACTTC TRBJ2-5 TRBV11-2 TRBD2 NA
CAISHPQGARTNEQFF TGTGCCATCAGCCACCCCCAGGGGGCGCGTACGAATGAGCAGTTCTTC TRBJ2-1 TRBV10-3 TRBD1 once
CASSYPGLAGREQYF TGTGCCAGCAGTTACCCGGGACTAGCGGGAAGGGAGCAGTACTTC TRBJ2-7 TRBV6-5 TRBD2 NA
CASSLSKGGDEQYF TGTGCCAGCAGTTTATCTAAAGGGGGTGACGAGCAGTACTTC TRBJ2-7 TRBV28 NA NA
CASSWGQGSGGYTF TGTGCCAGCAGTTGGGGACAGGGTTCTGGCGGCTACACCTTC TRBJ1-2 TRBV28 TRBD1 NA
CASSQGTSGGAFQADTQYF TGTGCCAGCAGCCAAGGGACTAGCGGGGGGGCGTTTCAAGCAGATACGCAGTATTTT TRBJ2-3 TRBV4-2 TRBD2 NA
CASSLLEVGGELFF TGTGCCAGCAGTCTACTAGAGGTCGGCGGGGAGCTGTTTTTT TRBJ2-2 TRBV28 NA NA
CASSFPRNTIYF TGTGCCAGCAGTTTCCCCAGAAACACCATATATTTT TRBJ1-3 TRBV28 NA NA
CASSPILGGYGYTF TGTGCCAGCAGCCCGATTCTAGGGGGTTATGGCTACACCTTC TRBJ1-2 TRBV7-9 NA NA
CAISGLAKETQYF TGTGCCATCAGCGGACTAGCGAAAGAGACCCAGTACTTC TRBJ2-5 TRBV10-3 TRBD2 NA
CASRGLGGLTGELFF TGCGCCAGCAGGGGCCTCGGGGGGCTAACCGGGGAGCTGTTTTTT TRBJ2-2 TRBV4-1 NA NA
CATVKTGQGIYEQYF TGTGCCACGGTTAAAACGGGACAGGGCATCTACGAGCAGTACTTC TRBJ2-7 TRBV19 TRBD1 NA
CASSLVDGDTEAFF TGTGCCAGCAGCTTAGTAGACGGGGACACTGAAGCTTTCTTT TRBJ1-1 TRBV7-9 NA once
CATSAWTPAIEQFF TGTGCCACCAGTGCCTGGACTCCTGCGATTGAGCAGTTCTTC TRBJ2-1 TRBV19 NA few
CSAGLADTQYF TGCAGTGCCGGACTGGCAGATACGCAGTATTTT TRBJ2-3 TRBV20-1 NA NA
CASSLRDSASYGYTF TGTGCCAGCAGCCTCCGGGACAGCGCCTCCTATGGCTACACCTTC TRBJ1-2 TRBV7-9 TRBD1 once
CASSRGGGNEQFF TGTGCCAGCAGCCGTGGGGGGGGAAATGAGCAGTTCTTC TRBJ2-1 TRBV7-9 TRBD2 few
CASLKRGGRGTGELFF TGTGCCAGTTTGAAGCGGGGGGGCCGCGGCACCGGGGAGCTGTTTTTT TRBJ2-2 TRBV19 TRBD2 few
CASSRLSYEQYF TGTGCCAGCAGCCGTCTCTCCTACGAGCAGTACTTC TRBJ2-7 TRBV5-8 NA NA
CASSLETGANTGELFF TGTGCCAGCAGCTTAGAGACAGGGGCGAACACCGGGGAGCTGTTTTTT TRBJ2-2 TRBV11-2 TRBD1 NA
CASSSWGTGVGNTIYF TGTGCCAGCAGCTCCTGGGGGACAGGGGTCGGAAACACCATATATTTT TRBJ1-3 TRBV7-6 TRBD1 NA
CAISESKSYEQYF TGTGCCATCAGTGAGTCGAAGAGCTACGAGCAGTACTTC TRBJ2-7 TRBV10-3 NA NA
CASSIVGSGGFNEQFF TGTGCCAGTAGTATAGTGGGTAGCGGGGGATTCAATGAGCAGTTCTTC TRBJ2-1 TRBV19 TRBD2 NA
CASKGQGWHETQYF TGTGCCAGCAAGGGACAGGGGTGGCATGAGACCCAGTACTTC TRBJ2-5 TRBV27 TRBD1 few
CSATVPGYTF TGCAGTGCTACGGTCCCGGGCTACACCTTC TRBJ1-2 TRBV20-1 NA NA
CASSLTGGSETQYF TGCGCCAGCAGCTTGACGGGGGGGTCCGAGACCCAGTACTTC TRBJ2-5 TRBV5-1 TRBD2 once
CASSFTSGLLYEQFF TGCGCCAGCAGCTTCACTAGCGGGCTCTTGTATGAGCAGTTCTTC TRBJ2-1 TRBV5-1 TRBD2 NA
CASSLGLHQFF TGTGCCAGCAGCTTAGGACTACACCAGTTCTTC TRBJ2-1 TRBV7-2 NA NA
CASSLAAGRFAGELFF TGTGCCAGCAGCTTAGCCGCAGGAAGGTTCGCCGGGGAGCTGTTTTTT TRBJ2-2 TRBV7-8 NA once
CASSFPDRDEQYF TGTGCCAGCAGCTTCCCGGACAGGGACGAGCAGTACTTC TRBJ2-7 TRBV7-9 TRBD1 few
CASSVGVADTGELFF TGTGCCAGCAGCGTAGGGGTAGCGGACACCGGGGAGCTGTTTTTT TRBJ2-2 TRBV9 NA NA
CASSLAGTATLNSPLHF TGTGCCAGCAGCCTCGCCGGGACAGCGACGTTAAATTCACCCCTCCACTTT TRBJ1-6 TRBV7-9 TRBD1 NA
CASRHRDSLQETQYF TGTGCCAGCAGACACCGGGACAGTCTGCAAGAGACCCAGTACTTC TRBJ2-5 TRBV27 TRBD1 NA